This T cell receptor (beta chain) was captured in a study of regulatory and conventional T cells in RAG deficiency. Looked up from germline, CDR1 is SEHNR and CDR2 is FQNEAQ (reference sequence). V lost 1 base to trimming and J lost 3 bases; unmatched junction nucleotides: 3. This CDR3 has 14 residues. Repertoires were generated with immunoSEQ multiplex PCR, while TCRdb's copy carries only in-frame clones and drops some. The data hold approximately 35,000 clones, with roughly 76% observed a single time. Overall study findings and caveats: In Omenn syndrome, Treg and Tconv repertoires overlapped >85%. Omenn syndrome and CID/AS patients had roughly 100-fold fewer unique Treg TCR beta sequences, versus around 10-fold elsewhere. Sorted Omenn CD25-high CD127-low cells may not be bona fide Tregs. Shannon entropy fell and Simpson indices rose in RAG-deficient patients.

Blood CD4+ CD25-low CD127-high conventional T cells supplied the genomic DNA template. As for this clone: Its cognate antigen is unknown.

This sample was shared with a second study, whose subject was regulatory T cells. That work states: Amplification used 52 TRBV primers and 13 TRBJ primers.

The clonotype was recovered from a human donor in good health. Sequences were obtained from CD4+ effector T cells sorted from blood. J is TRBJ2-7 and V is TRBV7-9, with 7 nucleotides matching TRBD1. CDR3 loop: CASSLGGQSYEQYF. CDR3 in DNA: TGTGCCAGCAGCTTAGGGGGACAGAGCTACGAGCAGTACTTC.